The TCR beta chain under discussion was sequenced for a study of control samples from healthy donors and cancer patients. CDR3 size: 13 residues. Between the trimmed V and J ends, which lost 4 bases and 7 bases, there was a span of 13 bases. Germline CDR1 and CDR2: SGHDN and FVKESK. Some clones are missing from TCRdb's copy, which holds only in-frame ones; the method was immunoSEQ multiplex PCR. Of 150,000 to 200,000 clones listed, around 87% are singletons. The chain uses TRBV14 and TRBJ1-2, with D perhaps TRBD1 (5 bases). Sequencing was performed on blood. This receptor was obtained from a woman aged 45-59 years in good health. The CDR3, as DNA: TGTGCCAGCAGCCGCGGACAAGAAGGTGGCTACACCTTC. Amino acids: CASSRGQEGGYTF.